This section outlines one T cell receptor (beta chain) sequence together with its context. The sample comes from a study of Ad26.COV2.S vaccination and SARS-CoV-2 variants. Study-level background: Donor joined the COV1001 Ad26.COV2.S trial arm. Donor got 5x10^10 or 1x10^11 viral particles of Ad26.COV2.S.

Profiled with immunoSEQ multiplex PCR; TCRdb holds only in-frame clones, not every one. The table has more than 300,000 clones, 70% to 90% seen once; the top ten hold 1.5% to 2.5%. The treatment is: about 20 received Ad26.COV2.S at low or high dose, single or two shots; several received placebo; per-sample allocation not given. Day 63 following the first vaccine or placebo injection was when the samples were taken. Boston provided a donor who was an adult aged 18-55 years. The CDR3 runs to 14 residues. Trimming removed 4 bases at V and 3 bases at J, with 11 bases between. CDR1 is LGHDT, CDR2 YNNKEL, per germline (reference sequence).

This chain connects TRBV3-1 (or the pseudogene TRBV3-2) to TRBJ2-3; tentative D call: TRBD2 (6 bases). The source was peripheral blood, collected in a trial of Ad26.COV2.S vaccine versus placebo. The receptor was derived from a person between 18 and 60 years old who received the Ad26.COV2.S COVID-19 vaccine or a placebo. The CDR3 bases are TGTGCCAGCAGCCCACCGACTAGTACAGATACGCAGTATTTT. The encoded protein is CASSPPTSTDTQYF.